The 17 T cell receptor beta chains in this list originate from one sample, sequenced in a study of T cells expressing NK-cell markers. With the 5' RACE reads reprocessed, TCRdb shows one record per CDR3 protein and no DNA. The sample table includes some 150,000 distinct CDR3 sequences. The sequenced material came from blood T cells: a sorted CD56 or NKG2C T cell subset, CD4+ or CD8+ T cells, or bulk PBMC T cells (not recorded which). Receptors were obtained from a man aged 18 to 29 in good health.

This chain's CDR3 is CAWSVPVILAGAFHGTTEAFF. The chain joins TRBV30 to TRBJ1-1. This CDR3 is built from 21 residues. Per germline, CDR1 GTSNPN and CDR2 SVGIG (reference sequence).

The V and J genes are TRBV20-1 and TRBJ1-6. The CDR3 is 16 amino acids. CDR1 is DFQATT and CDR2 is SNEGSKA in the germline V gene (reference sequence). This chain's CDR3 is CSARERPSSYNSPLHF.

The rearrangement links TRBV5-1 to TRBJ1-1; TCRdb gives TRBD1 as the D gene, but with no DNA this cannot be confirmed. The CDR3 runs 16 residues. Germline V gene sequence: CDR1 SGHRS, CDR2 YFSETQ. The CDR3 is CASSLGTQVDYTEAFF.

The chain uses TRBV7-2 and TRBJ1-4; absent DNA, TCRdb's TRBD1 call cannot be checked. The length of the CDR3 is 12 residues. The germline gives CDR1 SGHTA, CDR2 FQGNSA. The CDR3 loop reads CASSSGGRGLFF.

The chain combines TRBV3-1 with TRBJ2-7. Germline CDR1 and CDR2: LGHDT and YNNKEL (reference sequence). CDR3 length equals 14 residues. The CDR3 spells CASSPGFNSYEQYF.

The chain recombines TRBV20-1 with TRBJ2-2. This CDR3 has 14 residues. Germline CDR1 and CDR2: DFQATT and SNEGSKA (reference sequence). This CDR3 is CSARDQKNTGELFF.

The genes are TRBV5-4 and TRBJ2-1. CDR1 is SGHNT and CDR2 is YYREEE in the germline V gene (reference sequence). CDR3 length equals 17 residues. This CDR3 reads CASSYQSGLFTYNEQFF.

This rearrangement joins TRBV29-1 to TRBJ1-3; the D call of TRBD1 rests on TCRdb alone, since no DNA is present to check it. Germline values: CDR1 SQVTM, CDR2 ANQGSEA. This CDR3 is built from 13 residues. The CDR3 protein is CSVLDRVGNTIYF.

The gene calls are TRBV20-1 and TRBJ2-1; TCRdb proposes TRBD1, but this gene call is untestable without DNA. The CDR3 length is 14 residues. The germline CDR1 and CDR2 sequences are DFQATT and SNEGSKA (reference sequence). CDR3 protein: CSASGTPDYNEQFF.

The chain carries TRBV28 and TRBJ2-7; as DNA is missing, the TRBD2 call by TCRdb cannot be tested. The length of the CDR3 is 14 residues. CDR1 is MDHEN, CDR2 SYDVKM, per germline. The CDR3 loop is CASSLYREGYEQYF.

The genes are TRBV12-3 or TRBV12-4 and TRBJ2-4. The CDR3 is 12 residues long. CDR3 residues: CASSRNKNIQYF.

The gene calls are TRBV29-1 and TRBJ2-1; without DNA, the TCRdb call of TRBD1 cannot be checked. Germline V gives CDR1 SQVTM, CDR2 ANQGSEA. This CDR3 comprises 14 residues. The CDR3: CSVVLTGTYNEQFF.

This chain connects TRBV18 to TRBJ2-1; the TRBD2 assignment by TCRdb is unverifiable without DNA. CDR1 and CDR2 (germline): KGHSH, LQKENI. The CDR3 sequence is 16 residues long. The CDR3 loop reads CASSSRLAGEAHEQFF.

The J gene is TRBJ1-1, the V gene TRBV7-8. The CDR3 is 14 residues long. Germline CDR1 SGHVS, CDR2 FQNEAQ. CDR3 loop: CASSLDFVNTEAFF.

The rearrangement links TRBV4-2 to TRBJ2-2; lacking DNA, the TRBD1 call made by TCRdb goes unchecked. Per germline, CDR1 LGHNA and CDR2 YNFKEQ. The CDR3 consists of 12 residues. Here the CDR3 reads CASSQGGGELFF.

This chain uses TRBV29-1 with TRBJ2-3; TCRdb's D gene call, TRBD2, goes unchecked for lack of DNA. The germline CDR1 and CDR2 sequences are SQVTM and ANQGSEA. This CDR3 is built from 14 residues. The CDR3 reads CSGAQGFGTDTQYF.

The V gene is TRBV4-2, the J gene TRBJ2-1. The CDR3 runs to 15 residues. From germline, CDR1 is LGHNA and CDR2 YNFKEQ. CDR3 loop: CASSQESRYVNEQFF.